The TCR beta chain under discussion was sequenced for a study of T-cell memory formation after mild COVID-19. UMIs and sample barcodes were carried by the TCR alpha and TCR beta cDNA libraries that 5'RACE produced using constant-segment primers. MiXCR was run by TCRdb on the 5' RACE reads, yielding one entry per CDR3 protein. The sample shows around 250,000 distinct CDR3 sequences, roughly a sixth of them seen only once. V was shortened by 5 bases and J by 3 bases, with 17 bases between the two germline ends. This CDR3 spans 15 amino acids. Per the germline V gene, CDR1 is SGHTA and CDR2 is FQGNSA. The chain is built from TRBV7-2 and TRBJ2-7; D may be TRBD1 (6 bases). The receptor was isolated from a man aged 18 to 30 who had mild COVID-19 (a few samples of this study predate the infection). Cell type and time point are not known. Input material: PBMCs or a T cell subset sorted from them (not recorded which). The CDR3 reads CASSLSGYRDYEQYF. The DNA for the CDR3 is TGTGCCAGCAGCCTGTCGGGATACAGGGACTACGAGCAGTACTTC.